The 13 T cell receptor beta chains below all came from one sample that was sequenced in a study of vaccination effects on CD4 cells after COVID-19. The assay was immunoSEQ multiplex PCR, and TCRdb's table has in-frame clones only and misses some. The sample lists 50,000 or so clones; about four fifths were seen once. Their target antigens are unknown. Peptide-pool stimulation followed by sequencing identified expanded antigen-specific CD4+ clonotypes in the ViraFEST assay. CD4+ T cell isolation took place after more than eight days of culture. Vaccine recipients had no previous SARS-CoV-2 infection; their nucleocapsid antibodies were negative. Sample: CD4+ T cells from PBMCs cultured with HCoV-OC43 spike peptides, taken before COVID-19 vaccination. The subset: HCoV-OC43 spike overlapping peptide pool stimulation. Every receptor here comes from a human donor who received a COVID-19 vaccine.

The chain is built from TRBV7-9 and TRBJ1-1; a possible D gene is TRBD1 (6 bases). Trimming pared 5 bases from V and 3 bases from J, leaving 22 bases between. CDR3 size: 17 residues. Germline V CDR1 and CDR2: SEHNR, FQNEAQ (reference sequence). CDR3 bases: TGTGCCAGCAGCCCGAACCCTCAGGGGCCACTCCACACTGAAGCTTTCTTT. Translating it yields CASSPNPQGPLHTEAFF.

Only one count was recorded for this clone. This chain uses TRBV24-1 with TRBJ2-5, with TRBD2 as a possible D gene (6 bases). Germline V gives CDR1 KGHDR, CDR2 SFDVKD. CDR3 size: 16 residues. V was shortened by 0 bases and J by 5 bases, with 15 bases between the two germline ends. The CDR3: CATSDLLGGDRETQYF. Here the CDR3 DNA reads TGTGCCACCAGTGATTTGCTAGGCGGGGACCGGGAGACCCAGTACTTC.

This chain uses TRBV11-2 with TRBJ1-1; 8 nucleotides align to TRBD1. From germline, CDR1 is SGHAT and CDR2 FQNNGV. The CDR3 runs 14 residues. Losses at the gene ends were 3 bases for V and 10 bases for J; bases not matched to a gene: 10. The CDR3 spells CASSFRPGGIIAFF. DNA of the CDR3: TGTGCCAGCAGCTTCCGCCCAGGGGGCATTATAGCTTTCTTT.

The gene calls are TRBV5-1 and TRBJ1-6, with TRBD1 identical over 9 bases. CDR1 is SGHRS, CDR2 YFSETQ, per germline. J lost 10 bases, V lost 4 bases, and 15 bases had no gene match. The CDR3 sequence is 17 residues long. Here the CDR3 DNA reads TGCGCCAGCAGCGCAAATTTGCCGGGACAGGGAGGATCACCCCTCCACTTT. Protein: CASSANLPGQGGSPLHF.

The chain couples TRBV11-2 to TRBJ1-5; TRBD1 aligns across 8 bases. The CDR3 is 14 amino acids. V lost 4 bases, J lost 6 bases, and 5 bases stayed unmatched. Germline V gene sequence: CDR1 SGHAT, CDR2 FQNNGV. The CDR3, as DNA: TGTGCCAGCAGCTCAGGGGGCGCGGGTCAGCCCCAGCATTTT. Its protein is CASSSGGAGQPQHF.

The chain uses TRBV6-5 and TRBJ1-2, with 7 positions matching TRBD1. Germline V gene lookup returns CDR1 MNHEY and CDR2 SVGAGI. The CDR3 is made up of 15 amino acids. The J segment lost 2 bases and the V segment lost 6 bases, leaving 9 bases of the junction unmatched. The CDR3 here is CASRKTPGQNYGYTF. The CDR3 DNA reads TGTGCCAGCAGGAAAACCCCGGGACAGAACTATGGCTACACCTTC.

V gene TRBV29-1 combines with J gene TRBJ1-2, with a weak D call TRBD1 (5 bases). The V end was cut by 5 bases, the J end by 0 bases, with 13 bases between. Germline values: CDR1 SQVTM, CDR2 ANQGSEA. The CDR3 has 14 residues. CDR3 sequence reads: CSVNLDTANYGYTF. Written as DNA, the CDR3 is TGCAGCGTTAATTTGGACACGGCTAACTATGGCTACACCTTC.

This sequence joins TRBV6-5 and TRBJ2-1; 8 nucleotides line up with TRBD2. From germline, CDR1 is MNHEY and CDR2 SVGAGI. The ends lost 10 bases at V and 5 bases at J; junction bases unmatched: 13. The CDR3 sequence is 15 residues long. CDR3 protein: CATVRGAGGHNEQFF. The CDR3 DNA is TGTGCCACCGTGAGAGGGGCGGGGGGCCACAATGAGCAGTTCTTC.

This chain joins TRBV4-2 and TRBJ2-3; 11 nucleotides align to TRBD2. This CDR3 comprises 19 residues. Looked up from germline, CDR1 is LGHNA and CDR2 is YNFKEQ. V lost 0 bases and J lost 6; bases outside the gene matches: 14. The CDR3: CASSQDASGGLWYVDTQYF. DNA of the CDR3: TGTGCCAGCAGCCAAGATGCTAGCGGGGGGTTGTGGTACGTCGATACGCAGTATTTT.

The gene calls are TRBV6-6 and TRBJ1-1; TRBD1 matches 8 bases. Germline CDR1 reads MNHNY; CDR2 reads SVGAGI (reference sequence). This CDR3 is 17 amino acids long. The V segment lost 5 bases and the J segment 1 base; nucleotides outside the gene matches: 12. The CDR3 sequence is CASSPSRGGQENTEAFF. The CDR3 DNA sequence: TGTGCCAGCAGTCCCTCCCGGGGGGGACAGGAGAACACTGAAGCTTTCTTT.

The chain employs TRBV27 and TRBJ2-5; D unresolved. Looked up from germline, CDR1 is MNHEY and CDR2 is SMNVEV (reference sequence). The CDR3 is made up of 14 amino acids. Trimming took off 3 bases at V and 5 bases at J, with 13 bases between the two ends. CDR3 region: CASSFSGLRETQYF. The CDR3 nucleotides are TGTGCCAGCAGTTTCTCAGGTTTACGGGAGACCCAGTACTTC.

Only a few counts were recorded for this clone. Compared with germline, one end of the junction differs, possibly owing to a read error. The V call is TRBV2, the J call TRBJ2-3; D unclear. The germline gives CDR1 SNHLY, CDR2 FYNNEI. This CDR3 is 11 amino acids long. The CDR3 loop reads CASREGDTQYF. CDR3 DNA: TGTGCCAGCAGGGAAGGGGATACGCAGTATTTT.

The chain carries TRBV24-1 and TRBJ2-3, with TRBD1 matching 12 bases. Germline CDR1 and CDR2: KGHDR and SFDVKD. The CDR3 spans 18 residues. Losses at the gene ends were 3 bases for V and 3 bases for J; bases not matched to a gene: 9. The CDR3 bases are TGTGCCACCAGTGATCCGGGACAGGGGGCGGGTAGGACAGATACGCAGTATTTT. This sequence encodes CATSDPGQGAGRTDTQYF.